What follows are 21 T cell receptor beta chains derived from one specimen sequenced in a study of PD-L1 blockade in urothelial cancer (dated by TCRdb to about 2017). Library preparation employed the immunoSEQ multiplex PCR assay. TCRdb holds this immuneACCESS table with in-frame rearrangements only. Some clones are missing; in checked studies, unresolved V genes explain under half, and the rest has no known cause. Within this sample are 45,000 to 50,000 clones, with approximately 90% of them counted one time only. In total, the top ten clones hold around 3.9% of the sample. This material consisted of PBMCs, taken around atezolizumab (anti-PD-L1) treatment. These receptors were taken from an elderly man with urothelial cancer.

CDR3 amino acids: CSVTSGSGTAQYF. The CDR3 DNA is TGCAGCGTCACTAGCGGGAGTGGCACAGCGCAGTATTTT. The genes are TRBV29-1 and TRBJ2-3; 11 bases map to TRBD2. CDR3 length: 13 amino acids. The V gene end was trimmed by 6 bases and the J gene end by 10 bases; junction bases not matched to a gene: 9. The germline gives CDR1 SQVTM, CDR2 ANQGSEA.

V usage is TRBV6-5 and J usage is TRBJ1-1; the D is unclear. The CDR3 runs to 11 residues. Germline values: CDR1 MNHEY, CDR2 SVGAGI. V was pared by 6 bases and J by 1 base, with 3 bases between. CDR3 bases: TGTGCCAGCAGCCGGAACACTGAAGCTTTCTTT. This sequence encodes CASSRNTEAFF.

This chain uses TRBV6-6 with TRBJ2-7; 10 nucleotides line up with TRBD2. The V segment lost 5 bases and the J segment 0 bases; nucleotides outside the gene matches: 4. Germline V CDR1 and CDR2: MNHNY, SVGAGI (reference sequence). The CDR3 length is 15 residues. For the CDR3, the DNA is TGTGCCAGCAGTACAGCGGGAGGGGACTCCTACGAGCAGTACTTC. As protein: CASSTAGGDSYEQYF.

The CDR3 DNA reads as TGCGCCAGCACGGAACAGGGGGCGCAGGGGGAGCTGTTTTTT. Its translation: CASTEQGAQGELFF. The chain combines TRBV10-2 with TRBJ2-2; 9 positions match TRBD1. Germline V gives CDR1 WSHSY, CDR2 SAAADI. The length of the CDR3 is 14 residues. V trimming: 7 bases; J trimming: 8 bases; junction bases outside the gene matches: 8.

This chain joins TRBV4-1 and TRBJ1-5; the D gene is possibly TRBD1 (6 bases). With 2 bases removed from V and 11 bases from J, the gap between germline ends came to 19 bases. Germline loops: CDR1 MGHRA, CDR2 YSYEKL. The CDR3 runs 15 residues. CDR3 bases: TGCGCCAGCAGCCAAACCGACAGGCTTGGGTTTGCCCAGCATTTT. It yields the protein CASSQTDRLGFAQHF.

V and J are TRBV30 and TRBJ2-5; 8 bases agree with TRBD1. Germline CDR1 GTSNPN, CDR2 SVGIG (reference sequence). The CDR3 runs 13 residues. After removal of 8 bases from V and 5 bases from J, the junction contained 10 bases not matched to a gene. Here the CDR3 reads CAGDRGLFETQYF. The CDR3 region has the DNA TGTGCCGGTGACAGGGGACTTTTTGAGACCCAGTACTTC.

V usage is TRBV10-2 and J usage is TRBJ2-2; TRBD2 agrees at 14 bases. Germline assignment: CDR1 WSHSY and CDR2 SAAADI. Trimming removed 8 bases from V and 6 bases from J; junction bases left unmatched: 2. This CDR3 region has 14 residues. The CDR3 sequence is CASGTSGSAGELFF. In DNA, the CDR3 is TGCGCCAGCGGGACTAGCGGGAGCGCCGGGGAGCTGTTTTTT.

The J gene is TRBJ2-2, the V gene TRBV19; 9 nucleotides agree with TRBD1. CDR3 length: 16 amino acids. Germline V gives CDR1 LNHDA, CDR2 SQIVND (reference sequence). The V gene end was trimmed by 4 bases and the J gene end by 4 bases; junction bases not matched to a gene: 7. In DNA form, the CDR3 reads TGTGCCAGTAGTAGGATGGACAGGGGTATCACCGGGGAGCTGTTTTTT. Its protein product is CASSRMDRGITGELFF.

The V gene is TRBV27, the J gene TRBJ2-1, with 11 bases aligning to TRBD2. In germline, CDR1 is MNHEY, CDR2 SMNVEV (reference sequence). V lost 7 bases, J lost 4 bases, and 6 bases stayed unmatched. The CDR3 covers 15 residues. DNA of the CDR3: TGTGCCAGCACCTCCGGGACTAGCGGTTACAATGAGCAGTTCTTC. Translated, it gives CASTSGTSGYNEQFF.

V usage is TRBV5-1 and J usage is TRBJ2-7, with 7 positions matching TRBD2. CDR1 and CDR2 from the germline V gene are SGHRS and YFSETQ. The junction had 5 bases not matched to a gene; V was cut back by 5 bases and J by 0 bases. The CDR3 is made up of 14 amino acids. The CDR3 DNA follows: TGCGCCAGCAGTCTCCTAGCGGCCTCCTACGAGCAGTACTTC. Translating gives CASSLLAASYEQYF.

The rearrangement joins TRBV19 to TRBJ2-1; tentatively, D is TRBD2 (6 bases). Germline V gene lookup returns CDR1 LNHDA and CDR2 SQIVND (reference sequence). The CDR3 is 15 amino acids. Deletions cut 5 bases from V and 8 bases from J, with 19 bases between. As DNA, the CDR3 is TGTGCCAGTAGTCAAGGCGGGGCACAAGAGGATGAGCAGTTCTTC. It translates to CASSQGGAQEDEQFF.

V gene TRBV27 combines with J gene TRBJ1-2; 7 bases map to TRBD1. The CDR3 spans 14 residues. V dropped 6 bases and J dropped 2; count of bases not matched to a gene: 6. Germline assignment: CDR1 MNHEY and CDR2 SMNVEV (reference sequence). The CDR3 region has the DNA TGTGCCAGCAGGCCGACAGGGTACAACTATGGCTACACCTTC. Amino acid sequence: CASRPTGYNYGYTF.

The chain joins TRBV5-1 to TRBJ1-2, with D maybe TRBD1 (5 bases). Germline V gene sequence: CDR1 SGHRS, CDR2 YFSETQ. The CDR3 consists of 14 residues. V lost 0 bases and J lost 4, with 10 bases in between. This CDR3 is CASSLDTGTYGYTF. The CDR3 DNA is TGCGCCAGCAGCTTGGACACAGGTACCTATGGCTACACCTTC.

The J gene is TRBJ2-5, the V gene TRBV7-7; TRBD1 aligns across 12 bases. J was trimmed by 1 base and V by 5 bases; bases with no gene match: 5. This CDR3 comprises 16 residues. In germline, CDR1 is SSHAT, CDR2 FNYEAQ (reference sequence). CDR3 loop: CASSRGTGGPQETQYF. The CDR3, as DNA: TGTGCCAGCAGCCGCGGGACAGGGGGCCCCCAAGAGACCCAGTACTTC.

This clone was found once. The V gene is TRBV2, the J gene TRBJ2-7; a weak D match, TRBD2 (6 bases). CDR1 and CDR2 (germline): SNHLY, FYNNEI. This CDR3 region has 17 residues. V dropped 5 bases and J dropped 7 bases, with 27 bases sitting between them. DNA of the CDR3: TGTGCCAGCAGTATCCGAGTGGGGGGTAGGGGAAAGGGGGAGCAGTACTTC. Amino acids: CASSIRVGGRGKGEQYF. Full variable domain (remainder filled in from reference TRBV2 and TRBJ2-7): EPEVTQTPSHQVTQMGQEVILRCVPISNHLYFYWYRQILGQKVEFLVSFYNNEISEKSEIFDDQFSVERPDGSNFTLKIRSTKLEDSAMYFCASSIRVGGRGKGEQYFGPGTRLTVT.

The rearrangement links TRBV18 to TRBJ1-5, with D maybe TRBD1 (5 bases). The CDR3 has 14 amino acids. Germline CDR1 and CDR2: KGHSH and LQKENI. V was shortened by 6 bases and J by 5 bases, with 14 bases between the two germline ends. The CDR3 coding sequence is TGTGCCAGCTCCCGGGCGGGGGGGTATCAGCCCCAGCATTTT. Its protein is CASSRAGGYQPQHF. The full variable domain, completed using reference TRBV18 and TRBJ1-5, is NAGVMQNPRHLVRRRGQEARLRCSPMKGHSHVYWYRQLPEEGLKFMVYLQKENIIDESGMPKERFSAEFPKEGPSILRIQQVVRGDSAAYFCASSRAGGYQPQHFGDGTRLSIL.

This clone was recorded once. The gene calls are TRBV11-3 and TRBJ2-2; D may be TRBD2 (5 bases). CDR1 SGHNT and CDR2 YENEEA come from the germline V gene. The CDR3 is made up of 12 amino acids. Trimming took 5 bases from V and 8 from J, leaving 9 bases between them. The CDR3 DNA reads as TGTGCCAGCAGCACGGGGTTGGGGGAGCTGTTTTTT. As protein: CASSTGLGELFF.

The chain recombines TRBV7-8 with TRBJ2-7; TRBD2 matches at 7 bases. The CDR3 is made up of 15 amino acids. After removal of 5 bases from V and 1 base from J, the junction contained 8 bases not matched to a gene. Germline V CDR1 and CDR2: SGHVS, FQNEAQ. The CDR3 loop reads CASSPQLADSYEQYF. In DNA form, the CDR3 reads TGTGCCAGCAGCCCCCAGCTAGCGGATTCCTACGAGCAGTACTTC.

The chain recombines TRBV4-1 with TRBJ2-2, with 10 bases matching TRBD1. The V gene's germline CDR1 is MGHRA and CDR2 YSYEKL. V shed 3 bases, J shed 4 bases, and the junction held 11 bases outside the gene matches. The CDR3 contains 18 residues. The CDR3 sequence is CASSQGLLGQGVTGELFF. The CDR3 DNA reads as TGCGCCAGCAGCCAGGGGTTACTTGGACAGGGGGTCACCGGGGAGCTGTTTTTT.

This chain joins TRBV30 and TRBJ1-2; D perhaps matches TRBD1 (5 bases). This CDR3 is 13 amino acids long. Trimming removed 6 bases from V and 4 bases from J, with 15 bases in between. Per the germline V gene, CDR1 is GTSNPN and CDR2 is SVGIG (reference sequence). The CDR3 region is CACRKNGGYGYTF. CDR3 DNA: TGTGCCTGCCGGAAAAACGGGGGCTATGGCTACACCTTC.

V gene TRBV7-2 combines with J gene TRBJ2-7; D may be TRBD1 (5 bases). The V end was cut by 2 bases, the J end by 5 bases, with 10 bases between. The CDR3 loop spans 13 amino acids. Looked up from germline, CDR1 is SGHTA and CDR2 is FQGNSA. CDR3 sequence (DNA): TGTGCCAGCAGCTTACAGGGAAAGAACGAGCAGTACTTC. Translation gives CASSLQGKNEQYF.